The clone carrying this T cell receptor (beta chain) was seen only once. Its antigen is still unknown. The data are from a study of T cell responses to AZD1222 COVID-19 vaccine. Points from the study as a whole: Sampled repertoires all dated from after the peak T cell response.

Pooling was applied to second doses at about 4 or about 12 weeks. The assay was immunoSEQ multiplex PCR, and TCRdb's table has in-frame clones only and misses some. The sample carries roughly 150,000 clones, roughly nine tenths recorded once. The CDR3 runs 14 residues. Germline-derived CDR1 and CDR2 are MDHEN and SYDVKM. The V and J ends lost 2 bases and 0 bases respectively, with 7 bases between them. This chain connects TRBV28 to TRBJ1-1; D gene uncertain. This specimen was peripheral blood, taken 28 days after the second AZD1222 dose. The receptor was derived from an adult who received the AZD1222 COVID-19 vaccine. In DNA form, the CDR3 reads TGTGCCAGCAGTTTAATCGGTATGAACACTGAAGCTTTCTTT. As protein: CASSLIGMNTEAFF.